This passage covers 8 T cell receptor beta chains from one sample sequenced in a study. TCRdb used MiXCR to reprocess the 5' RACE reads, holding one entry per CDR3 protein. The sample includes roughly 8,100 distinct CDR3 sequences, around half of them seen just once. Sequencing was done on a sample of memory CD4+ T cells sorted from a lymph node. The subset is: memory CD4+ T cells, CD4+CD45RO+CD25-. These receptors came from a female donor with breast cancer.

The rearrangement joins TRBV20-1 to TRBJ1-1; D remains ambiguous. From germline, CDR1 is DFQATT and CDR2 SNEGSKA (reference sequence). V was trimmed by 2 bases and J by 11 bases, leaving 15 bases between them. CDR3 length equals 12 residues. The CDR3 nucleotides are TGCAGTGCTAGAACATCTGGGCCCTGGGCTTTCTTT. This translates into CSARTSGPWAFF.

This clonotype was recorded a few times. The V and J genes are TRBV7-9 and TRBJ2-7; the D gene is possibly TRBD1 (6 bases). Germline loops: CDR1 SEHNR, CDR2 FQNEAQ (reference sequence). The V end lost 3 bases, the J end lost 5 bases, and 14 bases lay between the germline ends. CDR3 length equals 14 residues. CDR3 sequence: CASSLSTGRNEQYF. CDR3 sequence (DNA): TGTGCCAGCAGCTTGAGTACAGGGAGAAACGAGCAGTACTTC.

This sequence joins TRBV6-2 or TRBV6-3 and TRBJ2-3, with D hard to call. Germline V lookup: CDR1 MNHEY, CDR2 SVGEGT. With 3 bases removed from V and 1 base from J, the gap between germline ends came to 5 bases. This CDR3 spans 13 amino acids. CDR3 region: CASSYSGTDTQYF. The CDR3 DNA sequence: TGTGCCAGCAGTTATTCCGGCACAGATACGCAGTATTTT.

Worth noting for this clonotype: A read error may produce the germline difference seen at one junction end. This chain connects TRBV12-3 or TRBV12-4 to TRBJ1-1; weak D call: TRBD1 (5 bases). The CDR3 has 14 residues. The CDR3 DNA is TGTGCCACCGGCAGATTGGGACGGTCCACTGAAGCTGTCTTT. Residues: CATGRLGRSTEAVF.

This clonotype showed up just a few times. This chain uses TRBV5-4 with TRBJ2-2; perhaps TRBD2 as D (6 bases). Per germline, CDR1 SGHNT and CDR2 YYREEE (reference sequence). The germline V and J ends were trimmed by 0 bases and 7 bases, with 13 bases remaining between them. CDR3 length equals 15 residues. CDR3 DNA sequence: TGTGCCAGCAGCTTGGCCGGTGCCGGGAGCGGGGAGCTGTTTTTT. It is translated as CASSLAGAGSGELFF.

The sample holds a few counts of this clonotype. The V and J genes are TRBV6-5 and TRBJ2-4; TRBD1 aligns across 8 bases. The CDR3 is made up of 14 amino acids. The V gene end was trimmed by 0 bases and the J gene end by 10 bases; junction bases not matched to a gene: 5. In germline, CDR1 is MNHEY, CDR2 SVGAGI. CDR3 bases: TGTGCCAGCAGTTACTCGGGACAGGAAGGGATTCAGTACTTC. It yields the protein CASSYSGQEGIQYF.

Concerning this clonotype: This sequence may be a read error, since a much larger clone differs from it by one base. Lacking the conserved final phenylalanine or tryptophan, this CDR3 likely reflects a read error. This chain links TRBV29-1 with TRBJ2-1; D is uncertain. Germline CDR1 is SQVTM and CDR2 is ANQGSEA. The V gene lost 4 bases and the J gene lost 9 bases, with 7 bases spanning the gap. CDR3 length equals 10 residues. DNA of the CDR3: TGCAGCGTTGTAACTGGTGAGCAGTTCTCC. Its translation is CSVVTGEQFS.

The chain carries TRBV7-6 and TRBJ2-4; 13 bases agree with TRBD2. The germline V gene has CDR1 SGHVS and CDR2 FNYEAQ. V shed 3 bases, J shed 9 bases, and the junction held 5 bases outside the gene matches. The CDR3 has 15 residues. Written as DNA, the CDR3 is TGTGCCAGCAGCTTGACTAGCGGGAGGCTGGGCATTCAGTACTTC. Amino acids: CASSLTSGRLGIQYF.